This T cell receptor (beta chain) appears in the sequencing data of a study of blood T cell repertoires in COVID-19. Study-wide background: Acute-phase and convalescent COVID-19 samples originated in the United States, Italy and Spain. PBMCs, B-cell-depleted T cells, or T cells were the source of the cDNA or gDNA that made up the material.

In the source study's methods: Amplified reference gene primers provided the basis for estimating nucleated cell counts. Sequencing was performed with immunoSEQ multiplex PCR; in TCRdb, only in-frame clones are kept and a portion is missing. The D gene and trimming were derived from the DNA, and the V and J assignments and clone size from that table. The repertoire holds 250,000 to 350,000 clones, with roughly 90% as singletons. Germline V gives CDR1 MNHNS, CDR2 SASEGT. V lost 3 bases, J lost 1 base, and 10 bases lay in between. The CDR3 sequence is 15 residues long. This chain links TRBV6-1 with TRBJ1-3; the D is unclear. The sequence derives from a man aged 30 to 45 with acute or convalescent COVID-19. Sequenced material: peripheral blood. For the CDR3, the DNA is TGTGCCAGCAGTGAGTTAACACATTCTGGAAACACCATATATTTT. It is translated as CASSELTHSGNTIYF.